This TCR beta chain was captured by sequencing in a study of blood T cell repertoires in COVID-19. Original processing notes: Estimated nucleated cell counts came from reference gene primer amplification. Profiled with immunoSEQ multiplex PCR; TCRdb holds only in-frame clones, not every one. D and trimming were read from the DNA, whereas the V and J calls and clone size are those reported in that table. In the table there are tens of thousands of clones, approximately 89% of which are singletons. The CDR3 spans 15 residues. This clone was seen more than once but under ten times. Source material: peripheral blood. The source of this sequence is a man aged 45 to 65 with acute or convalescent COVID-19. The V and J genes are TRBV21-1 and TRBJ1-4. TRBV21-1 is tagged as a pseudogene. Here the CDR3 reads CASSKRGATNEKLFF. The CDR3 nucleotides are TGTGCCAGCAGCAAACGAGGCGCAACTAATGAAAAACTGTTTTTT.